Shown below are 26 T cell receptor beta chains from a single sample sequenced in a study of blood T cell repertoires in COVID-19. Profiling relied on immunoSEQ multiplex PCR, and the TCRdb table lists in-frame clones only, not all of them. The sample holds some 100,000 clones, roughly 91% seen once. Material for sequencing was peripheral blood. These receptors originate from a woman over 75 with active COVID-19.

The chain joins TRBV15 to TRBJ1-4; TRBD1 matches 9 bases. The V gene's germline CDR1 is LNHNV and CDR2 YYDKDF (reference sequence). This CDR3 spans 16 amino acids. After removal of 2 bases from V and 8 bases from J, the junction contained 9 bases not matched to a gene. CDR3 protein: CATSRPGQGSEEKLFF. CDR3 sequence (DNA): TGTGCCACCAGCAGACCTGGACAGGGGAGTGAAGAAAAACTGTTTTTT.

CDR3 nucleotides: TGTGCCAGCAGTTACCCCCAGATAGCGTCCAGCTACAATGAGCAGTTCTTC. It is translated as CASSYPQIASSYNEQFF. V gene TRBV6-2 or TRBV6-3 combines with J gene TRBJ2-1; D might be TRBD2 (5 bases). In germline, CDR1 is MNHEY, CDR2 SVGEGT. The V gene lost 2 bases and the J gene lost 3 bases, with 17 bases spanning the gap. The CDR3 spans 17 residues.

The chain has TRBV2 and TRBJ2-1, with D tentatively TRBD1 (6 bases). The CDR3 extends over 14 amino acids. The V end was cut by 5 bases, the J end by 0 bases, with 8 bases between. Per germline, CDR1 SNHLY and CDR2 FYNNEI. The CDR3 DNA reads as TGTGCCAGCAGTAGGACAGCCTCCTACAATGAGCAGTTCTTC. It specifies CASSRTASYNEQFF.

The rearrangement uses TRBV9 and TRBJ2-7, with 9 bases lining up with TRBD2. Germline values: CDR1 SGDLS, CDR2 YYNGEE. V dropped 0 bases and J dropped 3; count of bases not matched to a gene: 4. The CDR3 length is 15 residues. The CDR3 coding sequence is TGTGCCAGCAGCGTAGATTCTAGCGGGAACTACGAGCAGTACTTC. It yields the protein CASSVDSSGNYEQYF.

V is TRBV15 and J is TRBJ1-4, with 7 bases matching TRBD1. The germline V gene encodes CDR1 LNHNV and CDR2 YYDKDF (reference sequence). Unmatched junction bases numbered 3, after V lost 8 bases and J lost 0 bases. The CDR3 has 14 amino acids. This CDR3 is CATGGGATNEKLFF. In nucleotides, the CDR3 is TGTGCCACCGGAGGGGGCGCAACTAATGAAAAACTGTTTTTT.

The J gene is TRBJ2-3, the V gene TRBV7-8; 16 positions agree with TRBD2. Germline CDR1 SGHVS, CDR2 FQNEAQ. CDR3 length: 16 residues. V was pared by 5 bases and J by 6 bases, with 5 bases of the junction left unmatched. The CDR3 DNA is TGTGCCAGCAGCCCAGGGGGACTAGCGGGAGGGGATACGCAGTATTTT. This encodes CASSPGGLAGGDTQYF.

This chain connects TRBV5-1 to TRBJ2-7; tentatively, D is TRBD1 (6 bases). The germline V gene encodes CDR1 SGHRS and CDR2 YFSETQ. The ends were cut back, 4 bases at V and 3 bases at J, with 14 bases in the middle. The CDR3 sequence is 14 residues long. This CDR3 is CASSGGGIFYEQYF. The CDR3, as DNA: TGCGCCAGCAGCGGGGGCGGTATTTTCTACGAGCAGTACTTC.

The J gene is TRBJ2-1, the V gene TRBV21-1; TRBD2 is the table's D call and was not checked against the DNA. TRBV21-1 is shown as a pseudogene. The CDR3 totals 15 residues. The CDR3 here is CASSRLAFSYNEQFF. The CDR3 DNA sequence: TGTGCCAGCAGCAGACTAGCTTTCTCCTACAATGAGCAGTTCTTC.

The genes are TRBV7-2 and TRBJ2-7, with a weak D call TRBD1 (6 bases). Trimming shortened V by 1 base and J by 6 bases, and 10 bases separated the two germline ends. This CDR3 has 13 residues. Germline CDR1 and CDR2: SGHTA and FQGNSA. The CDR3: CASSLEVTGEQYF. DNA of the CDR3: TGTGCCAGCAGCTTAGAGGTGACAGGCGAGCAGTACTTC.

This clone was seen more than once but under ten times. The rearrangement joins TRBV24-1 to TRBJ2-1; 11 positions agree with TRBD2. The CDR3 loop spans 17 amino acids. Trimming at V came to 5 bases and at J to 2 bases, leaving 7 bases not matched to a gene. Germline-derived CDR1 and CDR2 are KGHDR and SFDVKD. The CDR3 region has the DNA TGTGCCACCAGTGGGGCCGGGACTAGCGGTACCTACAATGAGCAGTTCTTC. Its protein product is CATSGAGTSGTYNEQFF.

The CDR3 DNA follows: TGTGCCATCAAAGCAGGGGGTTCAAGAGATACGCAGTATTTT. Encoded protein: CAIKAGGSRDTQYF. The genes are TRBV10-3 and TRBJ2-3, with TRBD1 matching over 7 bases. V was pared by 7 bases and J by 5 bases, with 9 bases of the junction left unmatched. The CDR3 runs to 14 residues. The V gene's germline CDR1 is ENHRY and CDR2 SYGVKD.

The DNA for the CDR3 is TGTGCCAGCAGCTACCAGGGACAGGGGGCGCTCTACGAGCAGTACTTC. Translating gives CASSYQGQGALYEQYF. This sequence joins TRBV7-6 and TRBJ2-7, with 12 bases lining up with TRBD1. The CDR3 loop spans 16 amino acids. Germline V lookup: CDR1 SGHVS, CDR2 FNYEAQ. Trimming at V came to 4 bases and at J to 3 bases, leaving 7 bases not matched to a gene.

The chain links TRBV5-6 to TRBJ1-2; a weak D match, TRBD1 (6 bases). Between the trimmed V and J ends, which lost 5 bases and 4 bases, there was a span of 18 bases. Germline-derived CDR1 and CDR2 are SGHDT and YYEEEE. The CDR3 covers 15 residues. The CDR3 here is CASSYLDREFYGYTF. The CDR3 bases are TGTGCCAGCAGTTACCTGGACAGAGAATTCTATGGCTACACCTTC. Based on the CDR3 plus reference TRBV5-6 and TRBJ1-2, the full variable domain is DAGVTQSPTHLIKTRGQQVTLRCSPKSGHDTVSWYQQALGQGPQFIFQYYEEEERQRGNFPDRFSGHQFPNYSSELNVNALLLGDSALYLCASSYLDREFYGYTFGSGTRLTVV.

V and J are TRBV5-7 and TRBJ2-5; 7 nucleotides match TRBD2. TRBV5-7 is an ORF; its function is uncertain. V gave up 0 bases and J gave up 1 base; unmatched junction bases: 12. The CDR3 consists of 18 residues. The DNA of the CDR3 is TGTGCCAGCAGCTTGGCCAGCGGGGCCGGCGGGGGCCAAGAGACCCAGTACTTC. Encoded protein: CASSLASGAGGGQETQYF.

The rearrangement links TRBV9 to TRBJ2-7, with TRBD1 as a possible D gene (6 bases). Trimming took off 0 bases at V and 1 base at J, with 11 bases between the two ends. The germline V gene has CDR1 SGDLS and CDR2 YYNGEE. CDR3 length equals 15 residues. CDR3 sequence (DNA): TGTGCCAGCAGCGTAGAGGGGGATGGGTCCTACGAGCAGTACTTC. This translates into CASSVEGDGSYEQYF. Variable domain in full (rest from reference TRBV9 and TRBJ2-7): DSGVTQTPKHLITATGQRVTLRCSPRSGDLSVYWYQQSLDQGLQFLIQYYNGEERAKGNILERFSAQQFPDLHSELNLSSLELGDSALYFCASSVEGDGSYEQYFGPGTRLTVT.

This rearrangement joins TRBV7-2 to TRBJ2-2; 9 bases map to TRBD1. Trimming took 9 bases from V and 6 from J; bases not matched to a gene: 5. Germline-derived CDR1 and CDR2 are SGHTA and FQGNSA. CDR3 size: 13 residues. CDR3 sequence reads: CASGQGRSGELFF. For the CDR3, the DNA is TGTGCCAGTGGACAGGGGCGTTCCGGGGAGCTGTTTTTT.

The gene calls are TRBV19 and TRBJ1-1, with TRBD1 identical over 8 bases. CDR3 length: 15 residues. The V gene's germline CDR1 is LNHDA and CDR2 SQIVND (reference sequence). Trimming removed 7 bases from V and 3 bases from J; junction bases left unmatched: 10. The CDR3 DNA reads TGTGCCAGTAACACGCAGGGGGCCGGGGACACTGAAGCTTTCTTT. It translates to CASNTQGAGDTEAFF.

This clone was counted a single time. The chain employs TRBV6-6 and TRBJ2-5, with 11 bases lining up with TRBD1. Germline-derived CDR1 and CDR2 are MNHNY and SVGAGI (reference sequence). The CDR3 sequence is 15 residues long. Trimming cost V 8 bases and J 2 bases; bases outside gene matches: 7. In DNA form, the CDR3 reads TGTGCCAGCTCGGGACAGGGGGGGTTTCAAGAGACCCAGTACTTC. It yields the protein CASSGQGGFQETQYF.

The CDR3 here is CASSSPRDRGTEQYF. Here the CDR3 DNA reads TGTGCCAGCAGTTCCCCAAGGGACAGGGGTACCGAGCAGTACTTC. This chain joins TRBV6-5 and TRBJ2-7, with 10 bases that match TRBD1. The germline V gene has CDR1 MNHEY and CDR2 SVGAGI. V gave up 4 bases and J gave up 6 bases; unmatched junction bases: 9. The CDR3 sequence is 15 residues long.

This chain links TRBV4-2 with TRBJ1-1, with a weak D call TRBD1 (5 bases). In germline, CDR1 is LGHNA, CDR2 YNFKEQ. Trimming pared 2 bases from V and 3 bases from J, leaving 10 bases between. This CDR3 is 14 amino acids long. CDR3 nucleotides: TGTGCCAGCAGCCAATCTGGGGGGTACACTGAAGCTTTCTTT. Translated, it gives CASSQSGGYTEAFF.

The chain's CDR3 is CASSPQLTSGNTGELFF. The DNA for the CDR3 is TGCGCCAGCAGCCCTCAGCTGACTAGCGGAAACACCGGGGAGCTGTTTTTT. This chain joins TRBV4-3 and TRBJ2-2; 9 bases are shared with TRBD2. The CDR3 runs 17 residues. With V trimmed by 4 bases and J by 2 bases, 8 bases remained unmatched. Germline CDR1 LGHNA, CDR2 YSLEER.

The chain employs TRBV28 and TRBJ2-7; 9 bases are shared with TRBD2. Germline values: CDR1 MDHEN, CDR2 SYDVKM. The CDR3 has 15 residues. V shed 4 bases, J shed 5 bases, and the junction held 9 bases outside the gene matches. CDR3 loop: CASSSVAGVSHEQYF. For the CDR3, the DNA is TGTGCCAGCAGTTCAGTAGCGGGAGTGTCCCACGAGCAGTACTTC.

The rearrangement uses TRBV18 and TRBJ2-7, with 13 nucleotides matching TRBD2. Trimming took 6 bases from V and 0 from J; bases not matched to a gene: 5. The CDR3 has 16 residues. Germline loops: CDR1 KGHSH, CDR2 LQKENI. The CDR3 DNA reads as TGTGCCAGCTCTCAAGGGACTAGCGGGACCTCCTACGAGCAGTACTTC. Translation: CASSQGTSGTSYEQYF.

This sequence joins TRBV6-2 or TRBV6-3 and TRBJ2-7; maybe TRBD1 (6 bases). Looked up from germline, CDR1 is MNHEY and CDR2 is SVGEGT. This CDR3 spans 14 amino acids. V lost 6 bases and J lost 1, with 13 bases in between. CDR3 nucleotide sequence: TGTGCCAGCAGCACGTCGAGGGGGTCCTACGAGCAGTACTTC. Protein product: CASSTSRGSYEQYF.

The chain couples TRBV5-4 to TRBJ2-1; D unclear. This CDR3 has 14 residues. Trimming removed 3 bases at V and 3 bases at J, with 10 bases between. Germline V gene sequence: CDR1 SGHNT, CDR2 YYREEE (reference sequence). The CDR3: CASSSRRGYNEQFF. The CDR3 nucleotides read TGTGCCAGCAGCTCACGCCGAGGCTACAATGAGCAGTTCTTC.

The chain recombines TRBV7-9 with TRBJ1-6; 7 bases align to TRBD1. Germline loops: CDR1 SEHNR, CDR2 FQNEAQ (reference sequence). The CDR3 contains 15 residues. The junction had 9 bases not matched to a gene; V was cut back by 5 bases and J by 8 bases. The CDR3 DNA reads TGTGCCAGCAGCCCACCGGGACAGTCAGATTCACCCCTCCACTTT. This sequence encodes CASSPPGQSDSPLHF.